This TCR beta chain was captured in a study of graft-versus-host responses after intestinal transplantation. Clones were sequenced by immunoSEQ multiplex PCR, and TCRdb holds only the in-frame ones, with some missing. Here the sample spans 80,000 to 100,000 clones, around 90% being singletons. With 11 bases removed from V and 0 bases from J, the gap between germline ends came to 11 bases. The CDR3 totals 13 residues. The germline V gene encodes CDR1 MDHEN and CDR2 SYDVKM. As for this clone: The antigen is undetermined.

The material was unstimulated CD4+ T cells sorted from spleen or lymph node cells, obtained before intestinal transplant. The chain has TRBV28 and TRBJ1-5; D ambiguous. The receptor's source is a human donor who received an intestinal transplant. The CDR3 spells CALGGDSNQPQHF. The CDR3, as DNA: TGTGCCCTAGGTGGTGATAGCAATCAGCCCCAGCATTTT.